This T cell receptor beta chain was captured in a study of T-cell reconstitution after alpha-beta-depleted transplantation in children. Study-wide points: Certain patients had high TCRbeta diversity at day 60, and it came from recipient T cells and thymic progenitors that survived. Reportedly, roughly two months post-transplant, alpha-beta T cells arose from several hundred expanded graft clones.

It was with unique molecular identifiers that the TCRbeta library was prepared. Each CDR3 protein gets one entry after TCRdb re-called the PCR reads with MiXCR. Of 500,000 to 750,000 distinct CDR3 sequences listed, 25% to 30% are singletons. Details on this clonotype: The antigen is undetermined.

V gave up 1 base and J gave up 2 bases; unmatched junction bases: 6. Germline V gene sequence: CDR1 SGHDN, CDR2 FVKESK. This CDR3 is 16 amino acids long. The source is a boy under three years old with Wiskott-Aldrich syndrome, due to receive a stem cell transplant. Sample: PBMCs, taken before TCRalphabeta/CD19-depleted stem cell transplant. V is TRBV14 and J is TRBJ2-3, with 7 bases aligning to TRBD1. Written as DNA, the CDR3 is TGTGCCAGCAGCCAAGGAATAGGGGGCTTCACAGATACGCAGTATTTT. Amino acids: CASSQGIGGFTDTQYF.